Reported below is one T cell receptor (beta chain). This sample is part of a study of control samples from healthy donors and cancer patients. Profiled with immunoSEQ multiplex PCR; TCRdb holds only in-frame clones, not every one. The profile shows approximately 97,000 clones, around four fifths of them singletons. Germline lookup yields CDR1 SNHLY and CDR2 FYNNEI. The CDR3 runs to 17 residues. V lost 2 bases, J lost 2 bases, and 13 bases lay in between. The rearrangement joins TRBV2 to TRBJ1-6; possible D gene TRBD1, 5 bases. The specimen was blood. This TCR was sampled from a young man in good health. The CDR3 region is CASSEIRAGTYNSPLHF. The CDR3 DNA reads TGTGCCAGCAGTGAAATTAGGGCAGGGACCTATAATTCACCCCTCCACTTT. Supplemented by reference TRBV2 and TRBJ1-6, the full variable domain reads EPEVTQTPSHQVTQMGQEVILRCVPISNHLYFYWYRQILGQKVEFLVSFYNNEISEKSEIFDDQFSVERPDGSNFTLKIRSTKLEDSAMYFCASSEIRAGTYNSPLHFGNGTRLTVT.